What follows describes a single T cell receptor (beta chain). Its cognate antigen is unknown. CDR1 is LGHDT, CDR2 YNNKEL, per germline (reference sequence). The CDR3 has 15 amino acids. This sample is part of a study of CXCR3-negative and CXCR3-positive naive CD8 T cells. Findings and limits, study-wide: Higher TRB CDR3 hydrophobicity marked CXCR3-positive naive cells relative to CXCR3-negative naive cells.

UMI-tagged TRB cDNA libraries were built via 5' RACE. After re-calling the 5' RACE reads, TCRdb lists one entry per CDR3 protein, DNA absent. This sample contains some 130,000 distinct CDR3 sequences. V and J are TRBV3-1 and TRBJ2-1; TCRdb's D gene call, TRBD1, goes unchecked for lack of DNA. The clonotype was recovered from a human donor in good health. Some clones in this sample may be carry-over from other donors' samples. Specimen: naive CXCR3+ CD8+ T cells from blood. Indicated subset: CD45RO-CCR7+CD27+CD95- naive CD8+ T cells expressing CXCR3 (TNR3+). This CDR3 is CASSQGTLSPYEQFF.